This T cell receptor beta chain was documented in a study of cytomegalovirus exposure and HLA in healthy donors. On the study more broadly: T cells numbering around 170 million yielded some 100 million unique TCR beta sequences in an earlier analysis.

Germline V CDR1 and CDR2: SGHRS, YFSETQ. V was pared by 3 bases and J by 7 bases, with 7 bases of the junction left unmatched. The CDR3 has 15 residues. Findings and caveats of the study: Several of the most significant clusters appeared linked to common viral pathogens, based on a later analysis. Earlier analysis found most TCR beta V segments productive about 90% or about 30% of the time. Around 18,000 TCR beta sequences were associated with HLA alleles at 0.05 false discovery rate in a later analysis.

The PCR was carried out with 60 Vbeta primers and 13 Jbeta primers. TCRdb's table, derived via immunoSEQ multiplex PCR, lists solely in-frame clones and lacks some. The sample shows about 160,000 clones, around 80% of them seen only once. To note about this clone: As yet, its antigen is unknown.

Sequenced input: PBMCs. This clonotype was sampled from a woman aged 18-29 years in good health and CMV-seronegative. This chain joins TRBV5-1 and TRBJ2-1; 10 nucleotides agree with TRBD2. CDR3 sequence (DNA): TGCGCCAGCAGCTCTACTAGCGGGACGGTAAATGAGCAGTTCTTC. Protein sequence: CASSSTSGTVNEQFF.